This T cell receptor beta chain was observed in a study of blood T cell repertoires in COVID-19. This clone is a singleton in its sample. Under the authors' procedure: Reference gene primer amplification gave nucleated cell count estimates. The repertoire was sequenced with immunoSEQ multiplex PCR; TCRdb's copy has only in-frame clones and lacks some. The D gene and trimming were derived from the DNA, and the V and J assignments and clone size from that table. The sample includes 45,000 to 60,000 clones, approximately 90% of them seen just once. V was trimmed by 0 bases and J by 7 bases, leaving 11 bases between them. Germline CDR1 reads SGDLS; CDR2 reads YYNGEE. The CDR3 contains 15 residues.

The specimen sequenced was peripheral blood. This rearrangement joins TRBV9 to TRBJ1-6; no clear D gene. The sequence was obtained from a man in his fifties or sixties with acute or convalescent COVID-19. CDR3 region: CASSVGEGRNSPLHF. DNA for the CDR3: TGTGCCAGCAGCGTAGGGGAGGGTCGGAATTCACCCCTCCACTTT.